The source of this T cell receptor (beta chain) is a study of blood T cell repertoires in COVID-19. Study-wide background: Nucleic acid was either cDNA or gDNA, and it came from T cells, B-cell-depleted T cells, or PBMCs.

Using immunoSEQ multiplex PCR, the repertoire was profiled, and TCRdb retains in-frame clones only, with some absent. The data contain 200,000 to 250,000 clones, around four fifths of them singletons. Sequencing used peripheral blood. This sequence originates from a woman aged 80 or over with acute or convalescent COVID-19.

CDR3 nucleotides: TGCGCCAGCAGCTTCCAGGGAGGGGAGACCCAGTACTTC. Translating it yields CASSFQGGETQYF. V is TRBV5-1 and J is TRBJ2-5; 7 bases match TRBD2. The CDR3 extends over 13 amino acids. Germline V gene lookup returns CDR1 SGHRS and CDR2 YFSETQ. Trimming removed 2 bases from V and 5 bases from J; junction bases left unmatched: 3.